This T cell receptor (beta chain) was identified in a study of Tregs in tolerant kidney transplant recipients. Overall study results and limits: Biological reproducibility was not directly addressed, but technical replication error appeared minimal. Findings come from small patient numbers and require larger validation. Tregs expanded with activated donor B cells seemed most donor-specific.

Note on this clone: The antigen remains undetermined.

Method: immunoSEQ multiplex PCR; TCRdb's copy keeps in-frame clones and lacks some. This table holds roughly 250,000 clones, approximately 84% found once. The germline gives CDR1 LNHDA, CDR2 SQIVND (reference sequence). This CDR3 has 16 residues. The V and J ends lost 7 bases and 5 bases respectively, with 21 bases between them. Unstimulated regulatory T cells (CD4+CD25+CD127-), CD4+CD25- non-regulatory cells, CD4 and CD8 cells were FACS-sorted from thawed PBMCs. This clonotype was obtained from a human donor in good health. The chain combines TRBV19 with TRBJ1-3, with D unresolved. The sample consisted of CD4+ T cells from blood. The CDR3 spells CASTYATEPRRNTIYF. The CDR3 region has the DNA TGTGCCAGTACCTACGCTACAGAGCCTCGGAGAAACACCATATATTTT.